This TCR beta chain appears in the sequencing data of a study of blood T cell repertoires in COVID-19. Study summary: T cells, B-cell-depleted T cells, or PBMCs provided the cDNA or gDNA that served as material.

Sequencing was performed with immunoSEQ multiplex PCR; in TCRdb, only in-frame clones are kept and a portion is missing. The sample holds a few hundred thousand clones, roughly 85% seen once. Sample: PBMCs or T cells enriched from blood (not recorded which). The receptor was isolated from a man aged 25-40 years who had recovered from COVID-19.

CDR3 protein: CASSYGGGAYGYTF. The CDR3 DNA is TGTGCCAGCAGTTACGGGGGGGGTGCCTATGGCTACACCTTC. The V gene is TRBV6-5, the J gene TRBJ1-2; tentatively, D is TRBD1 (5 bases). The CDR3 has 14 amino acids. Trimming took 2 bases from V and 4 from J, leaving 11 bases between them. Germline values: CDR1 MNHEY, CDR2 SVGAGI.